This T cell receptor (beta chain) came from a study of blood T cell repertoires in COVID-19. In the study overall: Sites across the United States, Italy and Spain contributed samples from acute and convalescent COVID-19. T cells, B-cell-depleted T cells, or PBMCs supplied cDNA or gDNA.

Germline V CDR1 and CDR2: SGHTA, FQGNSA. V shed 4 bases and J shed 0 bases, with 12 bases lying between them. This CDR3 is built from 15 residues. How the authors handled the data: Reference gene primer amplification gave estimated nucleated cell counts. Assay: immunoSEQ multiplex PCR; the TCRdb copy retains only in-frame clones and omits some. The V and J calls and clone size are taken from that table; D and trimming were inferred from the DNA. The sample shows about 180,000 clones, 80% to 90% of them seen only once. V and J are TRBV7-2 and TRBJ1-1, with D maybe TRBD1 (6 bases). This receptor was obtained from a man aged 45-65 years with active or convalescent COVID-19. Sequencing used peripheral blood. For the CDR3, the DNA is TGTGCCAGCAGCTCAGAGGGGGGGGTGAACACTGAAGCTTTCTTT. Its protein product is CASSSEGGVNTEAFF.